This is a list of T cell receptor beta chains from one sample in a study of T-cell memory formation after mild COVID-19. TCRdb re-analysed the 5' RACE reads in MiXCR, keeping a single row per CDR3 protein. The data contain 100,000 or so distinct CDR3 sequences, 11% of them seen just once; the ten biggest clones take up roughly 40%. The sample was PBMCs or a T cell subset sorted from them (not recorded which). The receptors shown here come from a man aged 18 to 30 who had mild COVID-19 (a few samples of this study predate the infection). Cell type and time point are not known. Both conserved end residues are part of each CDR3. The D gene is left open where the match is weak. The size of a clone is reported for some rows only, either as once, few or many, or as a class for expanded clones.

DNA: TGTGCCAGTAGCGACATCGGGGGTTACAATGAGCAGTTCTTC
CDR3: CASSDIGGYNEQFF
D: NA
J: TRBJ2-1
size: few
V: TRBV19

DNA: TGTGCCAGCAGCTTGGGTTCGCGTAATGAGCAGTTCTTC
CDR3: CASSLGSRNEQFF
D: NA
J: TRBJ2-1
size: NA
V: TRBV5-5

DNA: TGTGCCTGGAGTGTAAACACCCAAGAGACCCAGTACTTC
CDR3: CAWSVNTQETQYF
D: NA
J: TRBJ2-5
size: many
V: TRBV30

DNA: TGTGCCAGCAGGTTAGGGGCAGATACGCAGTATTTT
CDR3: CASRLGADTQYF
D: NA
J: TRBJ2-3
size: few
V: TRBV7-3

DNA: TGTGCCAGCAGCGCGGACAGGGCCCCCGAGGGCCAGTACTTC
CDR3: CASSADRAPEGQYF
D: TRBD1
J: TRBJ2-5
size: few
V: TRBV7-9

DNA: TGCAGTGCTAGTCACAGGGGGCCCGGCTACACCTTC
CDR3: CSASHRGPGYTF
D: TRBD1
J: TRBJ1-2
size: NA
V: TRBV20-1

DNA: TGTGCCAGCAGCTTGCTGGCGGGGGGGGCCGCAGATACGCAGTATTTT
CDR3: CASSLLAGGAADTQYF
D: TRBD2
J: TRBJ2-3
size: few
V: TRBV7-2

DNA: TGTGCCAGCAGTGAATGGGGAGCATCCCCGGACTATGGCTACACCTTC
CDR3: CASSEWGASPDYGYTF
D: NA
J: TRBJ1-2
size: few
V: TRBV25-1

DNA: TGCGCCAGCAGCTTGGAGGGAGAGTCCTACAATGAGCAGTTCTTC
CDR3: CASSLEGESYNEQFF
D: NA
J: TRBJ2-1
size: few
V: TRBV5-1

DNA: TGTGCCAGCAGTTATGCGGGGGGGAGGTACAATGAGCAGTTCTTC
CDR3: CASSYAGGRYNEQFF
D: TRBD2
J: TRBJ2-1
size: few
V: TRBV27

DNA: TGTGCCAGCAGTTTAAGGACAGTCGGGAGTCAGCCCCAGCATTTT
CDR3: CASSLRTVGSQPQHF
D: NA
J: TRBJ1-5
size: NA
V: TRBV28

DNA: TGTGCCAGCAGCTTATTTCAGGGCTACGAGCAGTACTTC
CDR3: CASSLFQGYEQYF
D: NA
J: TRBJ2-7
size: few
V: TRBV11-2

DNA: TGTGCCAGCAGCTTGACAAGGGGCACTGAAGCTTTCTTT
CDR3: CASSLTRGTEAFF
D: NA
J: TRBJ1-1
size: NA
V: TRBV5-6

DNA: TGCGCCAGCAGCCAAGATTTTAGAACTTTGGTCACCGGGGAGCTGTTTTTT
CDR3: CASSQDFRTLVTGELFF
D: NA
J: TRBJ2-2
size: few
V: TRBV4-1